This passage covers 15 T cell receptor beta chains from one sample sequenced in a study of shared clonotypes between healthy human individuals. Some clones are missing from TCRdb's copy, which holds only in-frame ones; the method was immunoSEQ multiplex PCR. The sample yields around 2,000,000 clones, approximately 94% seen once. Naive CD8 isolation took CD45RO-negative cells positively selected for CCR7 and excluded terminally differentiated effector memory CD45RA+ cells. The sequencing sample was made of naive CD8+ T cells sorted from blood. These TCRs come from a man younger than 30 in good health.

The rearrangement uses TRBV9 and TRBJ2-7; TRBD2 matches at 7 bases. The CDR3 covers 15 residues. V lost 4 bases to trimming and J lost 3 bases; unmatched junction nucleotides: 10. From germline, CDR1 is SGDLS and CDR2 YYNGEE. The CDR3 reads CASSSRGDTNYEQYF. The CDR3 DNA reads as TGTGCCAGCAGCTCACGGGGGGATACCAACTACGAGCAGTACTTC. The variable domain in full, with the rest retrieved from reference TRBV9 and TRBJ2-7, is DSGVTQTPKHLITATGQRVTLRCSPRSGDLSVYWYQQSLDQGLQFLIQYYNGEERAKGNILERFSAQQFPDLHSELNLSSLELGDSALYFCASSSRGDTNYEQYFGPGTRLTVT.

This sequence joins TRBV6-5 and TRBJ2-1, with D possibly TRBD1 on 5 matching bases. The germline gives CDR1 MNHEY, CDR2 SVGAGI. This CDR3 is built from 15 residues. The ends were cut back, 6 bases at V and 2 bases at J, with 14 bases in the middle. This chain's CDR3 is CASSLGQGTYNEQFF. CDR3 sequence (DNA): TGTGCCAGCAGCCTGGGGCAGGGTACCTACAATGAGCAGTTCTTC.

The chain couples TRBV21-1 to TRBJ2-1; the table's D call TRBD2 went unverified against the DNA. TRBV21-1 is an annotated pseudogene. The CDR3 is 16 residues long. As DNA, the CDR3 is TGTGCCAGCAGCAAAGCAGGACGGGAGGGCCCTTGGGGACAGTTCTTC. It encodes CASSKAGREGPWGQFF.

This CDR3 is CASSIVAGANNQPQHF. In nucleotides, the CDR3 is TGTGCCAGTAGTATAGTTGCCGGGGCGAACAATCAGCCCCAGCATTTT. The V gene is TRBV19, the J gene TRBJ1-5; TRBD1 is a possible D gene (5 bases). Germline CDR1 LNHDA, CDR2 SQIVND (reference sequence). This CDR3 comprises 16 residues. Trimming cost V 1 base and J 3 bases, with 13 bases left between them.

V is TRBV4-1 and J is TRBJ1-2; D possibly corresponds to TRBD1 (6 bases). Between the trimmed V and J ends, which lost 3 bases and 4 bases, there was a span of 15 bases. Germline assignment: CDR1 MGHRA and CDR2 YSYEKL. The CDR3 length is 15 residues. The CDR3 DNA sequence: TGCGCCAGCAGCCATCAAGGACAGAGCATCTATGGCTACACCTTC. Translated: CASSHQGQSIYGYTF.

This sequence joins TRBV27 and TRBJ2-1; 8 bases align to TRBD2. The J segment lost 9 bases and the V segment lost 5 bases, leaving 12 bases of the junction unmatched. CDR3 length equals 15 residues. Looked up from germline, CDR1 is MNHEY and CDR2 is SMNVEV (reference sequence). For the CDR3, the DNA is TGTGCCAGCAGTCCCCCAAGCGGGGGTGTTCCTGAGCAGTTCTTC. Its protein product is CASSPPSGGVPEQFF.

This rearrangement joins TRBV5-1 to TRBJ1-1; no firm D call. The CDR3 runs 13 residues. Germline V CDR1 and CDR2: SGHRS, YFSETQ. Trimming shortened V by 4 bases and J by 1 base, and 8 bases separated the two germline ends. This chain's CDR3 is CASSTIKNTEAFF. In DNA, the CDR3 is TGCGCCAGCAGCACGATCAAGAACACTGAAGCTTTCTTT. The full variable domain, completed using reference TRBV5-1 and TRBJ1-1, is KAGVTQTPRYLIKTRGQQVTLSCSPISGHRSVSWYQQTPGQGLQFLFEYFSETQRNKGNFPGRFSGRQFSNSRSEMNVSTLELGDSALYLCASSTIKNTEAFFGQGTRLTVV.

This sequence joins TRBV5-4 and TRBJ2-2; D is unclear. Trimming removed 3 bases from V and 7 bases from J, with 13 bases in between. Germline V gives CDR1 SGHNT, CDR2 YYREEE (reference sequence). The CDR3 length is 14 residues. The CDR3 nucleotides are TGTGCCAGCAGCTCTGGCTATTTTGACGGGGAGCTGTTTTTT. Translation gives CASSSGYFDGELFF.

About this clone itself: The germline gene is not matched at one end of the junction; a read error may be the cause. The J gene is TRBJ1-2, the V gene TRBV5-4; D remains unclear. This CDR3 has 13 amino acids. CDR1 is SGHNT, CDR2 YYREEE, per germline (reference sequence). CDR3 coding DNA: TGTGCCAGCAGCTTGGGGGATTCGATGGCCCTGCTATTC. This gives the protein CASSLGDSMALLF.

The chain combines TRBV11-2 with TRBJ2-1, with 8 bases that match TRBD2. Germline trimming cut 2 bases from V and 6 bases from J; bases unmatched to any gene: 6. Germline V gene data show CDR1 as SGHAT and CDR2 as FQNNGV. This CDR3 is built from 15 residues. The DNA of the CDR3 is TGTGCCAGCAGCTTATTAGCGGGGACTAGCAATGAGCAGTTCTTC. Translation: CASSLLAGTSNEQFF.

This chain connects TRBV7-9 to TRBJ2-1; D is perhaps TRBD1 or TRBD2 (5 bases each). Germline values: CDR1 SEHNR, CDR2 FQNEAQ (reference sequence). The CDR3 is 16 amino acids. V dropped 4 bases and J dropped 5 bases, with 18 bases sitting between them. The CDR3 loop reads CASSSTRDRGHNEQFF. The CDR3 nucleotides read TGTGCCAGCAGCTCGACCCGGGACCGAGGACACAATGAGCAGTTCTTC.

This chain joins TRBV6-4 and TRBJ1-1; D perhaps matches TRBD1 (6 bases). Germline CDR1 reads MRHNA; CDR2 reads SNTAGT. The CDR3 is 17 residues long. V was cut by 3 bases and J by 1 base, with 18 bases left in between. CDR3 nucleotide sequence: TGTGCCAGCAGTGAGGAACCGGGACACATCTCGAACACTGAAGCTTTCTTT. Residues: CASSEEPGHISNTEAFF.

The V call is TRBV6-5, the J call TRBJ2-7, with D perhaps matching TRBD1 or TRBD2 (5 bases each). The CDR3 sequence is 15 residues long. V was trimmed by 4 bases and J by 2 bases, leaving 15 bases between them. Germline V gene lookup returns CDR1 MNHEY and CDR2 SVGAGI. The CDR3 nucleotides read TGTGCCAGCAGTTCGACCGGGACGGCAACCTACGAGCAGTACTTC. The encoded protein is CASSSTGTATYEQYF.

The J gene is TRBJ2-3, the V gene TRBV11-2; possible D gene TRBD2, 6 bases. Between the trimmed V and J ends, which lost 3 bases and 2 bases, there was a span of 9 bases. In germline, CDR1 is SGHAT, CDR2 FQNNGV. This CDR3 region has 14 residues. The CDR3 DNA sequence: TGTGCCAGCAGCTTGGGGACTCCCACAGATACGCAGTATTTT. Its protein is CASSLGTPTDTQYF.

This clone was picked up one time. The rearrangement uses TRBV14 and TRBJ2-7, with 7 bases that match TRBD2. This CDR3 has 15 amino acids. CDR1 SGHDN and CDR2 FVKESK come from the germline V gene. J gave up 1 base and V 5 bases, and 8 bases lay outside the gene matches. The CDR3 sequence: CASSTHPGLSYEQYF. The CDR3 DNA sequence: TGTGCCAGCAGCACTCACCCGGGACTATCCTACGAGCAGTACTTC.